Following are 12 T cell receptor beta chains from one sample sequenced in a study of cytomegalovirus exposure and HLA in healthy donors. With 60 Vbeta and 13 Jbeta primers, the PCR was carried out. Assay: immunoSEQ multiplex PCR; the TCRdb copy retains only in-frame clones and omits some. The sample shows about 190,000 clones, more than 80% of them seen only once. Sequencing was carried out using PBMCs. These receptors were taken from a woman in her forties or fifties in good health and CMV-seropositive.

This chain uses TRBV30 with TRBJ1-6; perhaps TRBD1 as D (5 bases). V lost 1 base and J lost 9, with 13 bases in between. Germline V lookup: CDR1 GTSNPN, CDR2 SVGIG (reference sequence). The CDR3 totals 14 residues. The CDR3 region is CAWSDFGGSSPLHF. CDR3 nucleotides: TGTGCCTGGAGTGATTTCGGGGGTAGTTCACCCCTCCACTTT.

This clone has just a few counts. V and J are TRBV5-6 and TRBJ1-4; 7 bases align to TRBD1. CDR1 and CDR2 (germline): SGHDT, YYEEEE. J gave up 5 bases and V 3 bases, and 10 bases lay outside the gene matches. This CDR3 contains 16 residues. CDR3 amino acids: CASSSATGTENEKLFF. The CDR3 coding sequence is TGTGCCAGCAGCTCCGCCACCGGGACAGAAAATGAAAAACTGTTTTTT.

This chain connects TRBV23-1 to TRBJ1-5, with TRBD1 matching 9 bases. TRBV23-1 is an ORF, with its function uncertain. The CDR3 has 21 residues. V lost 2 bases and J lost 1; bases outside the gene matches: 18. The CDR3 reads CASSQAPSWDRVLVSNQPQHF. CDR3 nucleotide sequence: TGCGCCAGCAGTCAAGCTCCATCCTGGGACAGGGTTCTCGTGAGCAATCAGCCCCAGCATTTT.

This clone has only one observation. The CDR3 region is CASTLQGGVRNEQFF. For the CDR3, the DNA is TGTGCCAGTACTCTACAGGGGGGCGTGAGGAATGAGCAGTTCTTC. The rearrangement links TRBV19 to TRBJ2-1; 8 nucleotides align to TRBD1. V lost 7 bases, J lost 7 bases, and 12 bases stayed unmatched. This CDR3 region has 15 residues. Germline assignment: CDR1 LNHDA and CDR2 SQIVND (reference sequence).

The chain employs TRBV2 and TRBJ1-5, with D maybe TRBD1 (5 bases). The CDR3 is 15 residues long. Germline CDR1 and CDR2: SNHLY and FYNNEI. The V and J ends lost 4 bases and 2 bases respectively, with 12 bases between them. CDR3 coding DNA: TGTGCCAGCAGTGTTGAGAAACAGGGCAATCAGCCCCAGCATTTT. Translated, it gives CASSVEKQGNQPQHF.

This chain connects TRBV28 to TRBJ2-3, with no clear D. The CDR3 is 12 amino acids. Germline V lookup: CDR1 MDHEN, CDR2 SYDVKM. With 5 bases removed from V and 3 bases from J, the gap between germline ends came to 6 bases. CDR3 sequence (DNA): TGTGCCAGCAGTCTCAGAACAGATACGCAGTATTTT. Its protein product is CASSLRTDTQYF.

The rearrangement joins TRBV5-6 to TRBJ1-1; 11 bases match TRBD1. CDR1 SGHDT and CDR2 YYEEEE come from the germline V gene. V lost 3 bases and J lost 5; bases outside the gene matches: 3. The CDR3 covers 14 residues. The CDR3 reads CASSWGQGGTEAFF. The CDR3 nucleotides are TGTGCCAGCAGCTGGGGACAGGGGGGGACTGAAGCTTTCTTT. Using reference TRBV5-6 and TRBJ1-1 for the parts outside the CDR3, the full variable domain is DAGVTQSPTHLIKTRGQQVTLRCSPKSGHDTVSWYQQALGQGPQFIFQYYEEEERQRGNFPDRFSGHQFPNYSSELNVNALLLGDSALYLCASSWGQGGTEAFFGQGTRLTVV.

This chain joins TRBV27 and TRBJ2-3, with 13 bases identical to TRBD2. CDR1 and CDR2 (germline): MNHEY, SMNVEV (reference sequence). The junction had 7 bases not matched to a gene; V was cut back by 4 bases and J by 0 bases. This CDR3 spans 18 amino acids. The CDR3 loop is CASSSSTSGGTSTDTQYF. The DNA of the CDR3 is TGTGCCAGCAGTTCATCGACTAGCGGGGGGACTAGCACAGATACGCAGTATTTT.

This chain joins TRBV4-2 and TRBJ1-2; 8 bases are a match to TRBD1. Germline V gene lookup returns CDR1 LGHNA and CDR2 YNFKEQ. This CDR3 region has 19 residues. Trimming took 5 bases from V and 9 from J; bases not matched to a gene: 26. The CDR3 nucleotides are TGTGCCAGCAGCTCAAGGGGCGAGAGAGGACAGGGACACGAGGGAAGCTACACCTTC. It translates to CASSSRGERGQGHEGSYTF.

This clone appeared a single time. V gene TRBV19 combines with J gene TRBJ1-5; TRBD1 aligns across 8 bases. Per germline, CDR1 LNHDA and CDR2 SQIVND (reference sequence). The CDR3 loop spans 16 amino acids. J gave up 0 bases and V 4 bases, and 5 bases lay outside the gene matches. The CDR3 nucleotides are TGTGCCAGTAGTAAGGACAGGGTTGATAGCAATCAGCCCCAGCATTTT. Translation: CASSKDRVDSNQPQHF.

The CDR3 is CASSYGQSYEQFF. The CDR3 bases are TGTGCCAGCAGTTACGGGCAGTCCTATGAGCAGTTCTTC. The V gene is TRBV6-5, the J gene TRBJ2-1; D not resolved. The germline V gene encodes CDR1 MNHEY and CDR2 SVGAGI. The CDR3 is 13 amino acids. V lost 2 bases to trimming and J lost 8 bases, with 10 bases between them.

The rearrangement uses TRBV11-2 and TRBJ1-1; 8 bases are a match to TRBD1. CDR3 length equals 17 residues. The V gene's germline CDR1 is SGHAT and CDR2 FQNNGV. J was trimmed by 1 base and V by 5 bases; bases with no gene match: 12. CDR3 bases: TGTGCCAGCAGCCCCTATGTCAGGACAGGGTCGAACACTGAAGCTTTCTTT. It specifies CASSPYVRTGSNTEAFF.